This T cell receptor (beta chain) was documented in a study of identical twins (dated by TCRdb to 2015 to 2016). Concerning the study at large: The study deep-sequenced TCR alpha and beta repertoires from monozygotic twins, unrelated adults of various ages and cord blood to test whether fetal clonotypes persist. To rule out contamination, replicate twin experiments were performed at different times with different library preparation protocols.

What the work shows at the level of the full study, not this receptor alone: In monozygotic twins, recombination models systematically underestimated out-of-frame TCR alpha sharing, but the models matched the sharing seen between unrelated individuals. Compared with coincidental sharing between unrelated individuals, out-of-frame TCR alpha sequences shared between twins showed an excess of sequences with low generation probability. Because the same donors could not be followed over many years, the conclusions relied on cross-sectional statistical analysis. Invariant T cells such as MAIT and iNKT could partly confound zero-insertion analyses, although diverse VJ usage argued against such confounding for most clonotypes. Fewer insertions were carried by abundant cord blood beta clonotypes; a weaker similar trend was observed in young adult naive repertoires, while no such trend was observed in memory repertoires. A weaker excess of twin sharing was found in beta out-of-frame sequences because the signal-to-noise ratio was lowered by fewer shared sequences.

There are 16 amino acids in the CDR3, from cysteine to phenylalanine inclusive. Only the CDR3 region is kept as DNA, spanning 48 bases read in frame from base 1. The germline V gene yields KGHSY for CDR1 and FQNENV for CDR2. The trim is 0 bases for V and 2 bases for J, with a gap of 13 bases between the germline ends. Preparation of the library involved 5' RACE. Sequencing was performed on an Illumina HiSeq 2000. A universal primer binding site was introduced by template switching, and a unique molecular identifier was present in the final cDNA, enabling accurate counting of TCR cDNA molecules. First-strand cDNA for TCR alpha and beta chains was synthesized from specific primers in the conserved constant-segment region. To control for contamination, every cDNA library was double barcoded, receiving both a SMART-Mk sample barcode and Illumina barcodes. TruSeq adapter sequences, together with Illumina sample barcodes, were added in two successive PCR steps. The Illumina HiSeq platform was used with custom primers to sequence TCR alpha and beta cDNA libraries. Processing in the source paper ran as follows. Raw reads were processed with MiGEC to extract unique molecular identifiers, and MiXCR was used to determine CDR3 positions. Recombination models were inferred per individual with the repgenHMM and IGoR tools using an EM algorithm. Shared clonotype analysis was performed with the tcR package in R, normalizing sharing by the product of cloneset sizes. To study raw recombination free of thymic and clonal selection effects, out-of-frame nonproductive sequences were analyzed. TCRdb handled the public reads itself, with Q25 trimming in fastp and clone calling in MiXCR, and kept productive beta chains. Under each unique CDR3 protein, matching rows form one entry showing the most common genes and DNA. These V and J calls rely on TCRdb rather than the paper's analysis. This sample has fewer than 250,000 distinct CDR3 sequences in its table, and approximately 6.8% of those were observed once. The ten largest make up under 7% of the sample.

Only healthy Caucasian donors were included. The twin cohort comprised three pairs of female monozygotic twins, all aged about 18 to 29 years. CD4+ and CD8+ T cell populations were isolated with positive isolation kits from Invitrogen. This clonotype was found many times. Its antigen is unknown. No much larger clonotype is one base removed from it; base qualities were not supplied. The same sample was also used in a study of yellow fever vaccine responses in identical twins. Drawing on the second study: According to the authors, in identical twins the way T cells responded to vaccination appeared partly convergent and partly personalized. Focusing on identical twins, the study followed the T cell clones that responded to the vaccine, and did so with precision.

This sequence originates from a woman aged 18-29 years in good health. Specimen: CD8+ T cells sorted from blood. This sequence uses TRBV16 and TRBJ2-5, with a weak D call of TRBD1 (5 bases match). This receptor carries the CDR3 CASSQSLRTSQETQYF. The DNA reads TGTGCCAGCAGCCAATCGCTGCGGACATCTCAAGAGACCCAGTACTTC.